The following is a TCR beta chain sequence with its context. Its cognate antigen is unknown. V lost 5 bases to trimming and J lost 4 bases; unmatched junction nucleotides: 19. From germline, CDR1 is SGHTA and CDR2 FQGTGA. The CDR3 extends over 19 amino acids. The data were produced by immunoSEQ multiplex PCR, yet TCRdb's version contains in-frame clones alone and is incomplete. The sample includes 20,000 to 30,000 clones, more than 70% of them seen just once. The data belong to a study of T cells after posttransplantation cyclophosphamide. Broader study findings: Tissue-infiltrating T cells from skin or gut overlapped little with blood T cells. Recipient CMV seropositivity and CMV reactivation strongly tracked TRB clonality. Later blood repertoires were often dominated by clones from the donor CD8+ memory compartment.

This TCR was recovered from an older woman with a blood cancer, CMV-positive, and with a related stem cell donor. Sequences were obtained from PBMCs. The rearrangement joins TRBV7-3 to TRBJ2-1; the match to TRBD2 covers 8 bases. CDR3: CASSIYGGGGTSLYNEQFF. CDR3 bases: TGTGCCAGCAGCATTTACGGGGGGGGCGGGACTTCGTTATACAATGAGCAGTTCTTC.